This T cell receptor beta chain came from a study of blood T cell repertoires in COVID-19. Those enrolled, adults aged roughly 18 to 90 years, came from some 25 US areas. Self-reported history from a screening survey and questionnaire set each donor's cohort. No more than 2 weeks before study entry, exposed participants had met a case of COVID-19. The length of the CDR3 is 17 residues. Trimming removed 4 bases at V and 3 bases at J, with 18 bases between. Germline-derived CDR1 and CDR2 are SNHLY and FYNNEI. In the original workflow: From reference gene primer amplification, estimates of nucleated cell counts were derived. The table came from immunoSEQ multiplex PCR; TCRdb's copy has only in-frame clones and leaves some out. V, J and clone size reflect that table, while D and trimming were determined from the DNA. Here the sample spans about 190,000 clones, about 83% being singletons.

V gene TRBV2 combines with J gene TRBJ1-4; D is unresolved. The clonotype comes from a woman in her 30s who had been exposed to COVID-19. Sequencing used PBMCs or T cells enriched from blood (not recorded which). The CDR3 sequence: CASSVLGPSGANEKLFF. The CDR3 nucleotides are TGTGCCAGCAGTGTGTTAGGCCCGAGCGGAGCTAATGAAAAACTGTTTTTT.